The 24 T cell receptor beta chains below all came from one sample that was sequenced in a study of T cell clonotyping in hematopoietic cell transplantation (dated by TCRdb to about 2021). The library was prepared using the immunoSEQ multiplex PCR assay. TCRdb stores this immuneACCESS table with in-frame sequences only. Part of the clones is absent; in the studies checked, under half of the shortfall reflects unresolved V genes, and no reason is known for the rest. In this sample the table shows around 10,000 clones, under 95% of which occur a single time. The ten largest clones represent around 6% of the sample. The meaning of the sample's time point label: 100 days after allo-HCT. Material: PBMCs, obtained 100 days after allogeneic stem cell transplant. The receptors shown here come from a male patient between 45 and 59 years old who had an allogeneic stem cell transplant from a related donor, so T cells may come from the graft donor. Some clones in this sample may be carry-over from other donors' samples.

This rearrangement joins TRBV6-5 to TRBJ1-5, with a weak D call TRBD1 (5 bases). CDR1 and CDR2 (germline): MNHEY, SVGAGI. The V and J ends lost 2 bases and 4 bases respectively, with 12 bases between them. The CDR3 has 15 residues. This CDR3 is CASSYSSEGNQPQHF. CDR3 sequence (DNA): TGTGCCAGCAGTTACAGCTCGGAGGGGAATCAGCCCCAGCATTTT.

The chain is built from TRBV9 and TRBJ2-1; D unclear. Trimming left V 0 bases short and J 9 bases short, with 10 bases between. Germline loops: CDR1 SGDLS, CDR2 YYNGEE. The CDR3 spans 13 residues. CDR3 in amino acids: CASSVVLGGEQFF. CDR3 bases: TGTGCCAGCAGCGTAGTCTTGGGTGGTGAGCAGTTCTTC.

V usage is TRBV12-5 and J usage is TRBJ2-1; 8 bases fit TRBD2. The CDR3 runs to 16 residues. The trim removed 4 bases at V and 8 bases at J, leaving 13 bases unmatched. CDR1 is LGHNT, CDR2 FRNRAP, per germline. The CDR3 nucleotides are TGTGCTAGTGGTTATTTGGGCGCGGGAGGAGGGTATGAGCAGTTCTTC. Amino acids: CASGYLGAGGGYEQFF.

This clone was picked up one time. The chain joins TRBV6-1 to TRBJ2-7; D unclear. Deletions cut 7 bases from V and 1 base from J, with 8 bases between. Germline V gene lookup returns CDR1 MNHNS and CDR2 SASEGT. The CDR3 covers 12 residues. CDR3 residues: CASTRNSYEQYF. CDR3 in DNA: TGTGCCAGCACTCGTAATTCCTACGAGCAGTACTTC.

The chain uses TRBV9 and TRBJ1-2; D uncertain. Germline CDR1 is SGDLS and CDR2 is YYNGEE. This CDR3 region has 13 residues. V dropped 3 bases and J dropped 0 bases, with 6 bases sitting between them. The DNA of the CDR3 is TGTGCCAGCAGCGCGGACCCTAACTATGGCTACACCTTC. Translation gives CASSADPNYGYTF.

The chain links TRBV28 to TRBJ2-2; D is uncertain. Germline CDR1 MDHEN, CDR2 SYDVKM. V shed 4 bases and J shed 7 bases, with 10 bases lying between them. CDR3 length: 13 amino acids. In nucleotides, the CDR3 is TGTGCCAGCAGTTCGAGTCCGGTCGGGGAGCTGTTTTTT. It specifies CASSSSPVGELFF.

This clone was seen a few times. This sequence joins TRBV19 and TRBJ2-1; D is perhaps TRBD2 (7 bases). CDR3 length: 15 amino acids. V was clipped by 7 bases and J by 7 bases, with 20 bases between them. Germline-derived CDR1 and CDR2 are LNHDA and SQIVND (reference sequence). For the CDR3, the DNA is TGTGCCAGTACCATAGGGGGGGCCTCGGTGAATGAGCAGTTCTTC. This translates into CASTIGGASVNEQFF.

V usage is TRBV7-3 and J usage is TRBJ2-5; 7 positions agree with TRBD1. V was pared by 2 bases and J by 3 bases, with 6 bases of the junction left unmatched. Germline CDR1 SGHTA, CDR2 FQGTGA. The CDR3 is 15 amino acids. CDR3 residues: CASSLAGTAKETQYF. The CDR3 nucleotides are TGTGCCAGCAGCTTAGCCGGGACAGCAAAAGAGACCCAGTACTTC.

The chain couples TRBV7-9 to TRBJ2-7, with TRBD2 matching over 11 bases. CDR3 length: 16 residues. The V segment lost 5 bases and the J segment 0 bases; nucleotides outside the gene matches: 6. Germline CDR1 reads SEHNR; CDR2 reads FQNEAQ (reference sequence). CDR3 in amino acids: CASSLGTSGSSYEQYF. CDR3 nucleotides: TGTGCCAGCAGCCTGGGGACTAGCGGTAGCTCCTACGAGCAGTACTTC.

The gene calls are TRBV5-6 and TRBJ1-1, with TRBD1 as a possible D gene (5 bases). The germline gives CDR1 SGHDT, CDR2 YYEEEE. Trimming took off 4 bases at V and 1 base at J, with 17 bases between the two ends. The CDR3 is 16 amino acids. CDR3: CASSRLRAGWNTEAFF. Written as DNA, the CDR3 is TGTGCCAGCAGCCGTCTCAGGGCTGGATGGAACACTGAAGCTTTCTTT.

The count of this clone is one. V usage is TRBV5-8 and J usage is TRBJ1-5; D is uncertain. Germline V gene data show CDR1 as SGHTS and CDR2 as YDEGEE. This CDR3 comprises 14 residues. The ends were cut back, 4 bases at V and 4 bases at J, with 12 bases in the middle. This CDR3 is CASSHERLNQPQHF. CDR3 coding DNA: TGTGCCAGCAGCCATGAAAGATTAAATCAGCCCCAGCATTTT.

The V call is TRBV4-3, the J call TRBJ1-4; 11 bases fit TRBD1. Germline assignment: CDR1 LGHNA and CDR2 YSLEER. This CDR3 has 14 amino acids. Trimming at V came to 6 bases and at J to 7 bases, leaving 4 bases not matched to a gene. In DNA form, the CDR3 reads TGCGCCAGCAGGCGGGACAGGGGGAGTGAAAAACTGTTTTTT. Translating gives CASRRDRGSEKLFF.

J is TRBJ2-7 and V is TRBV29-1; perhaps TRBD2 as D (5 bases). V lost 3 bases and J lost 3, with 15 bases in between. Germline loops: CDR1 SQVTM, CDR2 ANQGSEA. The CDR3 length is 14 residues. The chain's CDR3 is CSVERADGVYEQYF. The CDR3, as DNA: TGCAGCGTTGAGAGGGCAGACGGGGTCTACGAGCAGTACTTC.

The V and J genes are TRBV4-3 and TRBJ1-5; D unresolved. V lost 2 bases and J lost 2, with 10 bases in between. This CDR3 region has 15 residues. Germline values: CDR1 LGHNA, CDR2 YSLEER. The CDR3: CASSQNLRGNQPQHF. The CDR3, as DNA: TGCGCCAGCAGCCAAAACCTACGTGGCAATCAGCCCCAGCATTTT.

This chain uses TRBV19 with TRBJ1-3; D might be TRBD1 (5 bases). The CDR3 runs to 15 residues. CDR1 LNHDA and CDR2 SQIVND come from the germline V gene (reference sequence). The CDR3 nucleotides are TGTTCCGTGGTCCTCGGCAGGGTCTCTGGAAACACCATATATTTT. The encoded protein is CSVVLGRVSGNTIYF.

V and J are TRBV29-1 and TRBJ1-2; no clear D. Germline V gene data show CDR1 as SQVTM and CDR2 as ANQGSEA. The CDR3 runs 13 residues. Deletions cut 4 bases from V and 4 bases from J, with 13 bases between. CDR3 coding DNA: TGCAGCGTTGGACATCCCGGTGGCTATGGCTACACCTTC. Translation: CSVGHPGGYGYTF.

This chain links TRBV7-8 with TRBJ2-3, with D perhaps matching TRBD2 (5 bases). Per germline, CDR1 SGHVS and CDR2 FQNEAQ. This CDR3 is built from 12 residues. The V end was cut by 4 bases, the J end by 6 bases, with 8 bases between. The CDR3 protein is CASSSDLDTQYF. The CDR3 DNA reads as TGTGCCAGCAGCTCGGACTTGGATACGCAGTATTTT.

The chain couples TRBV28 to TRBJ2-3; 7 nucleotides agree with TRBD2. The CDR3 covers 16 residues. Losses at the gene ends were 1 base for V and 4 bases for J; bases not matched to a gene: 8. Germline CDR1 reads MDHEN; CDR2 reads SYDVKM. CDR3: CASSLLRGGRSDTQYF. In DNA, the CDR3 is TGTGCCAGCAGTTTATTGCGGGGAGGGAGGTCAGATACGCAGTATTTT.

The genes are TRBV5-6 and TRBJ2-5, with D unresolved. The CDR3 runs to 14 residues. Germline V lookup: CDR1 SGHDT, CDR2 YYEEEE. Trimming removed 0 bases at V and 2 bases at J, with 8 bases between. CDR3 coding DNA: TGTGCCAGCAGCTTGGTCTCCGGTCAAGAGACCCAGTACTTC. Protein: CASSLVSGQETQYF.

A few counts support this clone. V is TRBV29-1 and J is TRBJ2-7, with a tentative D call TRBD1 (6 bases). Trimming shortened V by 6 bases and J by 1 base, and 25 bases separated the two germline ends. The CDR3 contains 17 residues. Germline V lookup: CDR1 SQVTM, CDR2 ANQGSEA. As DNA, the CDR3 is TGCAGCGTCAGGGGTTACCAAGGTATGGCTCAGTCCTACGAGCAGTACTTC. Translation gives CSVRGYQGMAQSYEQYF.

The genes are TRBV2 and TRBJ1-1, with D possibly TRBD1 on 5 matching bases. The CDR3 spans 17 residues. The V and J ends lost 2 bases and 2 bases respectively, with 18 bases between them. The germline V gene encodes CDR1 SNHLY and CDR2 FYNNEI. CDR3 protein: CASSEPLLDNRNTEAFF. The CDR3 DNA follows: TGTGCCAGCAGTGAACCTTTATTGGACAACCGAAACACTGAAGCTTTCTTT.

This clone was counted a few times. V and J are TRBV7-9 and TRBJ1-1; perhaps TRBD1 as D (6 bases). V gave up 5 bases and J gave up 1 base, with 8 bases separating them. CDR1 is SEHNR, CDR2 FQNEAQ, per germline (reference sequence). The CDR3 has 13 amino acids. CDR3 region: CASSRDTNTEAFF. CDR3 nucleotides: TGTGCCAGCAGCCGGGACACGAACACTGAAGCTTTCTTT. The full variable domain, completed using reference TRBV7-9 and TRBJ1-1, is DTGVSQNPRHKITKRGQNVTFRCDPISEHNRLYWYRQTLGQGPEFLTYFQNEAQLEKSRLLSDRFSAERPKGSFSTLEIQRTEQGDSAMYLCASSRDTNTEAFFGQGTRLTVV.

A note on this clone: Germline is not matched at one junction end, which may reflect a read error. The chain carries TRBV6-4 and TRBJ2-7, with D uncertain. CDR1 is MRHNA, CDR2 SNTAGT, per germline. The CDR3 is made up of 15 amino acids. Here the CDR3 reads CASSEEWGSSHEQYF. As DNA, the CDR3 is TGTGCCAGCAGTGAGGAATGGGGTAGCTCCCACGAGCAGTACTTC.

V and J are TRBV5-4 and TRBJ1-2; TRBD1 matches at 9 bases. This CDR3 has 15 residues. Germline values: CDR1 SGHNT, CDR2 YYREEE (reference sequence). Trimming took 4 bases from V and 6 from J; bases not matched to a gene: 10. CDR3 DNA: TGTGCCAGCAGCGCACAAGTACAGGGGGCTAATGGCTACACCTTC. Its translation is CASSAQVQGANGYTF.